This T cell receptor (beta chain) was observed in a study of T cells after yellow fever vaccination. This clonotype was detected many times. What it recognizes is unknown. A 5'RACE template-switching step, the method used to make TCR cDNA, added a universal primer site and UMIs. TCRdb passed the 5' RACE reads through MiXCR, listing each CDR3 protein once. The sample holds about 320,000 distinct CDR3 sequences, roughly 10% seen once. The CDR3 has 14 amino acids. Germline V gene data show CDR1 as SEHNR and CDR2 as FQNEAQ (reference sequence). V lost 4 bases, J lost 3 bases, and 13 bases lay in between. Study outcomes and limitations: Though it reached lower strength, the secondary response hit its peak faster, day 5 versus 15. Post-booster samples contained most primary-vaccination clones (around 95% CD4, roughly 88% CD8). Some clonotypes, a small share, were shared between CD4 and CD8 compartments.

The sample in question was CD4+ T cells sorted from PBMCs, obtained 45 days after the yellow fever booster vaccination. This clonotype originated in a man between 18 and 29 years old who received the YFV17D yellow fever vaccine. The chain combines TRBV7-9 with TRBJ2-7; either TRBD1 or TRBD2 may supply D (5 bases each). CDR3 sequence: CASSSGTRNYEQYF. CDR3 DNA sequence: TGTGCCAGCAGCTCCGGGACGAGAAACTACGAGCAGTACTTC.